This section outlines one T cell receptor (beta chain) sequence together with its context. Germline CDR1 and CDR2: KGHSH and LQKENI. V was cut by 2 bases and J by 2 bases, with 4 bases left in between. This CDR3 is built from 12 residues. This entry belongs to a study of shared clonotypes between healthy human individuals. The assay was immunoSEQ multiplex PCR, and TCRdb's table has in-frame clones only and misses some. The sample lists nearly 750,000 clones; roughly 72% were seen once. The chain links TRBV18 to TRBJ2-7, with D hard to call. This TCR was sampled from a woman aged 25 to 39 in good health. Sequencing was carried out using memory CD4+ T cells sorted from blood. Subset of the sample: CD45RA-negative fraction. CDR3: CASSPTPYEQYF. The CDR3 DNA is TGTGCCAGCTCACCAACCCCCTACGAGCAGTACTTC. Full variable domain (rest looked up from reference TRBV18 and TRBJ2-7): NAGVMQNPRHLVRRRGQEARLRCSPMKGHSHVYWYRQLPEEGLKFMVYLQKENIIDESGMPKERFSAEFPKEGPSILRIQQVVRGDSAAYFCASSPTPYEQYFGPGTRLTVT.